This is a list of T cell receptor beta chains from one sample in a study of vaccination effects on CD4 cells after COVID-19. Antigen specificity for these receptors is unknown. The table came from immunoSEQ multiplex PCR; TCRdb's copy has only in-frame clones and leaves some out. The sample contains 25,000 to 30,000 clones, more than 60% of which appear only once. This sample comprised CD4+ T cells from PBMCs cultured with HCoV-NL63 spike peptides, obtained after COVID-19 vaccination. The receptor source for this set is a human donor who received a COVID-19 vaccine. Each CDR3 is given with its conserved first and last residue. The D gene is left open where the match is weak. Rows give clone size only sometimes, using once, few, many, or a class for an expanded clone.

clone_size j_call v_call d_call cdr3_nt cdr3_aa
. TRBJ1-3 TRBV27 . TGTGCCAGCAGTTTAAGGTCCGGGGGGGACTCGGGAAACACCATATATTTT CASSLRSGGDSGNTIYF
. TRBJ1-1 TRBV14 . TGTGCCAGCAGCCGCTTCCCCCGGGACGGGGCTTTCTTT CASSRFPRDGAFF
. TRBJ2-4 TRBV6-1 . TGTGCCAGCAGTGAAGCGCGGTCTGACAGACTCAAAAACATTCAGTACTTC CASSEARSDRLKNIQYF
. TRBJ2-1 TRBV5-1 TRBD2 TGCGCCAGCAGCTTGGCCGTCTTTACTAGCGGGAAGTACAATGAGCAGTTCTTC CASSLAVFTSGKYNEQFF
few TRBJ1-5 TRBV5-1 TRBD1 TGCGCCAGCAGCTTGGGGACAGGGGAGGGTCAGCCCCAGCATTTT CASSLGTGEGQPQHF
. TRBJ2-1 TRBV7-8 TRBD2 TGTGCCAGCAGCTTAGGGACTAGCGGGTTCAATGAGCAGTTCTTC CASSLGTSGFNEQFF
. TRBJ1-3 TRBV18 . TGTGCCAGCTCACCAGGGGGGCAGTACTCTGGAAACACCATATATTTT CASSPGGQYSGNTIYF
. TRBJ2-7 TRBV4-1 . TGCGCCAGCAGCCTAGCGGTTTCTTCGGAGCAGTACTTC CASSLAVSSEQYF
. TRBJ1-3 TRBV6-2/TRBV6-3 . TGTGCCAGCAGTTATAGGATTCTTGGAAACACCATATATTTT CASSYRILGNTIYF
. TRBJ2-5 TRBV5-4 TRBD1 TGTGCCAGCAGCCCACCGGGCACACAGGGGAGACAAGAGACCCAGTACTTC CASSPPGTQGRQETQYF
. TRBJ2-7 TRBV4-2 . TGTGCCAGCAGCCAAGAGGGGTTGGGGCCTCAAGGGGAGCAGTACTTC CASSQEGLGPQGEQYF
. TRBJ2-3 TRBV30 TRBD2 TGTGCCTGGAGCCGGAGCGGGGGTTACACAGATACGCAGTATTTT CAWSRSGGYTDTQYF
. TRBJ1-5 TRBV9 . TGTGCCAGCAGCCCTGGGACTCGTGAGAATCAGCCCCAGCATTTT CASSPGTRENQPQHF
few TRBJ2-2 TRBV3-1/TRBV3-2 . TGTGCCAGCAGCCAACCTCGGACGGACACGGGGACCGGGGAGCTGTTTTTT CASSQPRTDTGTGELFF
. TRBJ2-5 TRBV20-1 . TGCAGTGCTAGAGGGTTAGAGACCCAGTACTTC CSARGLETQYF
. TRBJ2-1 TRBV5-1 . TGCGCCAGCAGCCTTAACAATGAGCAGTTCTTC CASSLNNEQFF
few TRBJ2-1 TRBV5-4 TRBD2 TGTGCCAGCAGCTTGAAACTAGCGGGAGGGCCAAATGAGCAGTTCTTC CASSLKLAGGPNEQFF
. TRBJ1-1 TRBV11-3 . TGTGCCAGCAGCCCGGGGGGGGATGTCACTGAAGCTTTCTTT CASSPGGDVTEAFF
. TRBJ2-2 TRBV11-3 . TGTGCCAGCAGCCGTGGACAGGGACTAAACACCGGGGAGCTGTTTTTT CASSRGQGLNTGELFF
. TRBJ2-3 TRBV18 TRBD2 TGTGCCAGCTCACCACGGTCTAGCGGGTCACGGGGCACAGATACGCAGTATTTT CASSPRSSGSRGTDTQYF
. TRBJ2-7 TRBV5-6 . TGTGCCAGCAGCGACCTAGTATCCTACGAGCAGTACTTC CASSDLVSYEQYF
. TRBJ2-1 TRBV10-3 TRBD2 TGTGCCATCATGCCTAGCGGGGGCGGGTACAATGAGCAGTTCTTC CAIMPSGGGYNEQFF
. TRBJ1-1 TRBV11-3 TRBD1 TGTGCCAGCAGCCTGGGACAGGGGTGGTCCACTGAAGCTTTCTTT CASSLGQGWSTEAFF
. TRBJ1-5 TRBV6-5 . TGTGCCAGCAGTTACTCATTCAGCAATCAGCCCCAGCATTTT CASSYSFSNQPQHF
. TRBJ2-2 TRBV4-1 . TGCGCCAGCAGCACACAAGGGGTAATCGTCACCGGGGAGCTGTTTTTT CASSTQGVIVTGELFF
. TRBJ2-5 TRBV5-1 TRBD1 TGCGCCAGCAGCTTGGCTGGGACAGTACAAGAGACCCAGTACTTC CASSLAGTVQETQYF
once TRBJ1-2 TRBV6-1 . TGTGCCAGCAGTGAAGCGCCAGAGACTAACTATGGCTACACCTTC CASSEAPETNYGYTF
. TRBJ2-4 TRBV12-3/TRBV12-4 TRBD1 TGTGCCAGCAGCCTGACAGGGGAGAACATTCAGTACTTC CASSLTGENIQYF
. TRBJ1-3 TRBV29-1 . TGCAGCGTTGAAGTAGGAGACTCTGGAAACACCATATATTTT CSVEVGDSGNTIYF
. TRBJ2-3 TRBV7-9 TRBD2 TGTGCCAGCAGCGGTAGCGGGGCAGATACGCAGTATTTT CASSGSGADTQYF
. TRBJ2-2 TRBV2 TRBD2 TGTGCCAGCAAAGCAAGGGAGGGCACCGGGGAGCTGTTTTTT CASKAREGTGELFF
. TRBJ2-1 TRBV5-1 TRBD2 TGCGCCAGCAGCCCGGGACTAGCGGGGGTGGATGAGCAGTTCTTC CASSPGLAGVDEQFF
. TRBJ2-5 TRBV19 TRBD2 TGTGCCAGTAGTCCGCGGGGGTGGGAGACCCAGTACTTC CASSPRGWETQYF
. TRBJ2-7 TRBV7-9 . TGTGCCAGCAGCTTACAGCAATACGAGCAGTACTTC CASSLQQYEQYF
few TRBJ1-3 TRBV7-9 . TGTGCCAGCAGCCCCCGGGGGGTCTCTGGAAACACCATATATTTT CASSPRGVSGNTIYF
. TRBJ2-7 TRBV5-4 TRBD2 TGTGCCAGCAGACCCTCCGGGACTAGCGGGAACTACGAGCAGTACTTC CASRPSGTSGNYEQYF
. TRBJ1-3 TRBV4-2 . TGTGCCAGCAGCCAAGAGAACAGGGTGGGAAACACCATATATTTT CASSQENRVGNTIYF
few TRBJ1-5 TRBV2 . TGTGCCAGCAATTGGGTCCCCAATCAGCCCCAGCATTTT CASNWVPNQPQHF
few TRBJ1-6 TRBV5-1 . TGCGCCAGCAGGGGTAGGGGATGGGATTCACCCCTCCACTTT CASRGRGWDSPLHF
. TRBJ2-2 TRBV2 . TGTGCCAGCAGAAACACACCATCCACGAACACCGGGGAGCTGTTTTTT CASRNTPSTNTGELFF